This T cell receptor beta chain comes out of a study of T cell responses to AZD1222 COVID-19 vaccine. Study-wide points: After the peak T cell response, and only then, were repertoires sampled.

A remark on this clone: Its target is unknown.

Germline CDR1 and CDR2: SGHRS and YFSETQ. The V and J ends lost 4 bases and 3 bases, in that order; junction bases with no gene match: 11. CDR3 length equals 16 residues. Profiling relied on immunoSEQ multiplex PCR, and the TCRdb table lists in-frame clones only, not all of them. The sample lists approximately 94,000 clones, around 87% occurring once. The chain is built from TRBV5-1 and TRBJ2-3, with TRBD1 matching over 7 bases. The receptor comes from an adult in good health. Specimen: peripheral blood, collected on day 0 of MenACWY control vaccination. The CDR3 bases are TGCGCCAGCAGCGAACAAGGGGGCCTCGCTACAGATACGCAGTATTTT. Amino acid sequence: CASSEQGGLATDTQYF.